This is a list of T cell receptor beta chains from one sample in a study of cytomegalovirus exposure and HLA in healthy donors. Using immunoSEQ multiplex PCR, the repertoire was profiled, and TCRdb retains in-frame clones only, with some absent. Of about 56,000 clones listed, roughly 93% are singletons. Material for sequencing was PBMCs. Source of these receptors: a woman between 18 and 29 years old in good health and CMV-seropositive. The CDR3 runs from the conserved cysteine through the conserved F or W. A D gene is named only where the DNA matches it firmly. For some rows the clone size is stated as once, few or many, or as a class when expanded; others skip it.

d_call: TRBD2; v_call: TRBV27; j_call: TRBJ2-5; clone_size: medium-sized; cdr3_aa: CASSSLTSAQETQYF; cdr3_nt: TGTGCCAGCAGTTCGCTAACTAGCGCCCAAGAGACCCAGTACTTC
d_call: TRBD1; v_call: TRBV5-6; j_call: TRBJ1-1; clone_size: .; cdr3_aa: CASSLYGTGGGLTEAFF; cdr3_nt: TGTGCCAGCAGCTTGTACGGGACAGGGGGGGGACTCACTGAAGCTTTCTTT
d_call: TRBD2; v_call: TRBV6-5; j_call: TRBJ2-2; clone_size: .; cdr3_aa: CASGGLSGGTGELFF; cdr3_nt: TGTGCCAGCGGGGGACTTAGCGGGGGCACCGGGGAGCTGTTTTTT
d_call: .; v_call: TRBV9; j_call: TRBJ1-3; clone_size: .; cdr3_aa: CASSVGSTRSSGNTIYF; cdr3_nt: TGTGCCAGCAGCGTAGGGTCGACTCGGAGCTCTGGAAACACCATATATTTT
d_call: TRBD1; v_call: TRBV4-1; j_call: TRBJ1-5; clone_size: .; cdr3_aa: CASSLTDRVSQPQHF; cdr3_nt: TGCGCCAGCAGCCTGACCGACAGGGTGTCTCAGCCCCAGCATTTT
d_call: .; v_call: TRBV11-2; j_call: TRBJ1-6; clone_size: .; cdr3_aa: CASSRLQDALKGNSPLHF; cdr3_nt: TGTGCCAGCAGCCGTTTACAGGACGCCCTGAAGGGGAATTCACCCCTCCACTTT
d_call: .; v_call: TRBV7-9; j_call: TRBJ1-1; clone_size: .; cdr3_aa: CASSLTVNTEAFF; cdr3_nt: TGTGCCAGCAGCTTGACAGTGAACACTGAAGCTTTCTTT
d_call: .; v_call: TRBV4-3; j_call: TRBJ2-1; clone_size: .; cdr3_aa: CASSQTHGGNEQFF; cdr3_nt: TGCGCCAGCAGCCAAACCCACGGTGGTAATGAGCAGTTCTTC
d_call: TRBD2; v_call: TRBV25-1; j_call: TRBJ2-1; clone_size: .; cdr3_aa: CADLAGLRSYNEQFF; cdr3_nt: TGTGCTGATCTAGCGGGGCTCCGCTCCTACAATGAGCAGTTCTTC
d_call: .; v_call: TRBV19; j_call: TRBJ1-2; clone_size: .; cdr3_aa: CASSIPAGNYGYTF; cdr3_nt: TGTGCCAGTAGTATCCCTGCAGGGAACTATGGCTACACCTTC
d_call: .; v_call: TRBV7-9; j_call: TRBJ2-7; clone_size: .; cdr3_aa: CASSFPGREYEQYF; cdr3_nt: TGTGCCAGCAGCTTCCCGGGACGGGAGTACGAGCAGTACTTC
d_call: TRBD1; v_call: TRBV19; j_call: TRBJ2-3; clone_size: .; cdr3_aa: CATRDRLTDTQYF; cdr3_nt: TGTGCCACCAGGGACAGGCTCACAGATACGCAGTATTTT
d_call: .; v_call: TRBV25-1; j_call: TRBJ2-7; clone_size: .; cdr3_aa: CASSDTTGRTYEQYF; cdr3_nt: TGTGCCAGCAGTGATACTACAGGCAGAACCTACGAGCAGTACTTC
d_call: TRBD2; v_call: TRBV7-6; j_call: TRBJ2-1; clone_size: .; cdr3_aa: CASSQRTSGGFYEQFF; cdr3_nt: TGTGCCAGCAGCCAGAGGACTAGCGGGGGTTTCTATGAGCAGTTCTTC
d_call: .; v_call: TRBV7-8; j_call: TRBJ2-7; clone_size: .; cdr3_aa: CASSLRGRRGLSYEQYF; cdr3_nt: TGTGCCAGCAGCTTAAGGGGCAGGAGGGGCCTTTCCTACGAGCAGTACTTC
d_call: .; v_call: TRBV6-1; j_call: TRBJ2-1; clone_size: .; cdr3_aa: CASGSAGGKNEQFF; cdr3_nt: TGTGCCAGCGGTTCGGCAGGGGGGAAAAATGAGCAGTTCTTC
d_call: .; v_call: TRBV5-5; j_call: TRBJ1-5; clone_size: .; cdr3_aa: CASSAEARSNQPQHF; cdr3_nt: TGTGCCAGCAGCGCGGAGGCTAGGAGCAATCAGCCCCAGCATTTT
d_call: TRBD2; v_call: TRBV29-1; j_call: TRBJ2-4; clone_size: .; cdr3_aa: CSGTVGGGKNIQYF; cdr3_nt: TGCAGCGGAACCGTAGGCGGGGGAAAAAACATTCAGTACTTC
d_call: .; v_call: TRBV7-9; j_call: TRBJ2-7; clone_size: .; cdr3_aa: CASSLGGPGGLREQYF; cdr3_nt: TGTGCCAGCAGCTTAGGTGGCCCAGGGGGGCTTCGGGAGCAGTACTTC
d_call: .; v_call: TRBV15; j_call: TRBJ2-2; clone_size: few; cdr3_aa: CATRGQTTNTGELFF; cdr3_nt: TGTGCCACCCGCGGGCAGACAACGAACACCGGGGAGCTGTTTTTT
d_call: TRBD1; v_call: TRBV5-4; j_call: TRBJ2-5; clone_size: .; cdr3_aa: CASSLYRGETQYF; cdr3_nt: TGTGCCAGCAGCTTGTACAGGGGAGAGACCCAGTACTTC
d_call: TRBD1; v_call: TRBV9; j_call: TRBJ1-2; clone_size: .; cdr3_aa: CASSTDRGHHYGYTF; cdr3_nt: TGTGCCAGCAGCACGGACAGGGGGCATCACTATGGCTACACCTTC
d_call: .; v_call: TRBV6-6; j_call: TRBJ1-3; clone_size: .; cdr3_aa: CASSYSGSPGNTIYF; cdr3_nt: TGTGCCAGCAGTTATTCTGGTAGTCCTGGAAACACCATATATTTT
d_call: .; v_call: TRBV6-1; j_call: TRBJ1-6; clone_size: .; cdr3_aa: CASTVGQSYSPLHF; cdr3_nt: TGTGCCAGCACCGTAGGACAGTCCTATTCACCCCTCCACTTT
d_call: .; v_call: TRBV4-2; j_call: TRBJ1-1; clone_size: .; cdr3_aa: CASSQEGGGWRRNTEAFF; cdr3_nt: TGTGCCAGCAGCCAAGAGGGCGGGGGGTGGCGACGGAACACTGAAGCTTTCTTT
d_call: .; v_call: TRBV7-9; j_call: TRBJ1-1; clone_size: .; cdr3_aa: CASSLPGNTEAFF; cdr3_nt: TGTGCCAGCAGCTTACCAGGGAACACTGAAGCTTTCTTT
d_call: .; v_call: TRBV9; j_call: TRBJ1-1; clone_size: .; cdr3_aa: CASSGQARDTEAFF; cdr3_nt: TGTGCCAGCAGCGGACAGGCAAGGGACACTGAAGCTTTCTTT
d_call: .; v_call: TRBV6-1; j_call: TRBJ1-1; clone_size: .; cdr3_aa: CASSVYGTPNTEAFF; cdr3_nt: TGTGCCAGCAGTGTCTACGGGACACCCAACACTGAAGCTTTCTTT
d_call: TRBD1; v_call: TRBV18; j_call: TRBJ2-1; clone_size: .; cdr3_aa: CASSPRDRVWNEQFF; cdr3_nt: TGTGCCAGCTCACCACGAGACAGGGTTTGGAATGAGCAGTTCTTC
d_call: TRBD1; v_call: TRBV7-6; j_call: TRBJ1-2; clone_size: .; cdr3_aa: CASSLAHGTVGFHGYTF; cdr3_nt: TGTGCCAGCAGCTTAGCGCACGGGACAGTGGGGTTTCATGGCTACACCTTC
d_call: .; v_call: TRBV18; j_call: TRBJ2-7; clone_size: .; cdr3_aa: CASSPTDEQYF; cdr3_nt: TGTGCCAGCTCACCAACGGACGAGCAGTACTTC
d_call: .; v_call: TRBV13; j_call: TRBJ2-5; clone_size: .; cdr3_aa: CASSPPGTNWGETQYF; cdr3_nt: TGTGCCAGCAGCCCGCCCGGGACAAATTGGGGAGAGACCCAGTACTTC
d_call: TRBD1; v_call: TRBV7-6; j_call: TRBJ2-1; clone_size: .; cdr3_aa: CASSRSGQSYYNEQFF; cdr3_nt: TGTGCCAGCAGCCGATCGGGACAGAGTTACTACAATGAGCAGTTCTTC
d_call: .; v_call: TRBV4-1; j_call: TRBJ2-4; clone_size: .; cdr3_aa: CASSQGEGADIQYF; cdr3_nt: TGCGCCAGCAGCCAAGGAGAAGGGGCAGACATTCAGTACTTC
d_call: TRBD2; v_call: TRBV5-1; j_call: TRBJ2-1; clone_size: .; cdr3_aa: CASSSRGGTAYNEQFF; cdr3_nt: TGCGCCAGCAGCTCCCGCGGGGGGACCGCCTACAATGAGCAGTTCTTC
d_call: .; v_call: TRBV18; j_call: TRBJ2-7; clone_size: .; cdr3_aa: CASSRTTPYEQYF; cdr3_nt: TGTGCCAGCTCCAGGACTACCCCCTACGAGCAGTACTTC
d_call: .; v_call: TRBV7-3; j_call: TRBJ2-1; clone_size: .; cdr3_aa: CASSQQGTALEVNEQFF; cdr3_nt: TGTGCCAGCAGTCAACAGGGAACTGCGCTTGAGGTAAATGAGCAGTTCTTC
d_call: TRBD1; v_call: TRBV6-5; j_call: TRBJ2-7; clone_size: .; cdr3_aa: CASSLTGGSTYEQYF; cdr3_nt: TGTGCCAGCAGTCTCACAGGGGGCTCAACCTACGAGCAGTACTTC
d_call: TRBD1; v_call: TRBV28; j_call: TRBJ1-2; clone_size: once; cdr3_aa: CASRIPTGTGVYGYTF; cdr3_nt: TGTGCCAGCCGAATACCCACCGGGACAGGGGTTTACGGCTACACCTTC
d_call: TRBD1; v_call: TRBV5-4; j_call: TRBJ1-4; clone_size: few; cdr3_aa: CASSPGTEDEKLFF; cdr3_nt: TGTGCCAGCAGCCCCGGGACAGAGGATGAAAAACTGTTTTTT
d_call: TRBD1; v_call: TRBV29-1; j_call: TRBJ1-2; clone_size: .; cdr3_aa: CSVEFDRGRLYGYTF; cdr3_nt: TGCAGCGTTGAATTTGACAGGGGGCGGCTGTATGGCTACACCTTC
d_call: TRBD1; v_call: TRBV27; j_call: TRBJ1-6; clone_size: few; cdr3_aa: CASRYTGGRGNSPLHF; cdr3_nt: TGTGCCAGCAGATACACAGGGGGCCGGGGAAATTCACCCCTCCACTTT
d_call: .; v_call: TRBV4-1; j_call: TRBJ1-5; clone_size: .; cdr3_aa: CASSQGGPTRPQHF; cdr3_nt: TGCGCCAGCAGCCAAGGCGGCCCAACGAGGCCCCAGCATTTT
d_call: TRBD1; v_call: TRBV5-3; j_call: TRBJ1-6; clone_size: .; cdr3_aa: CARARTGRSRSYNSPLHF; cdr3_nt: TGTGCCAGAGCTAGGACAGGGAGGAGTCGCTCCTATAATTCACCCCTCCACTTT
d_call: .; v_call: TRBV18; j_call: TRBJ2-3; clone_size: .; cdr3_aa: CASSPLSGKTDTQYF; cdr3_nt: TGTGCCAGCTCACCCCTTTCAGGGAAGACAGATACGCAGTATTTT
d_call: TRBD1; v_call: TRBV5-1; j_call: TRBJ2-5; clone_size: .; cdr3_aa: CASSADREETQYF; cdr3_nt: TGCGCCAGCAGCGCGGACAGGGAAGAGACCCAGTACTTC
d_call: TRBD1; v_call: TRBV18; j_call: TRBJ1-2; clone_size: .; cdr3_aa: CASSPDRSLGGYTF; cdr3_nt: TGTGCCAGCTCACCGGACAGGTCCTTAGGCGGCTACACCTTC
d_call: .; v_call: TRBV5-4; j_call: TRBJ1-1; clone_size: .; cdr3_aa: CASSLLGGSMNTEAFF; cdr3_nt: TGTGCCAGCAGCCTCCTGGGAGGATCGATGAACACTGAAGCTTTCTTT
d_call: .; v_call: TRBV6-1; j_call: TRBJ1-1; clone_size: .; cdr3_aa: CASSEADRNTEAFF; cdr3_nt: TGTGCCAGCAGTGAGGCGGACAGGAACACTGAAGCTTTCTTT
d_call: .; v_call: TRBV28; j_call: TRBJ1-4; clone_size: .; cdr3_aa: CASRATRGEKLFF; cdr3_nt: TGTGCCAGCAGAGCAACAAGGGGGGAAAAACTGTTTTTT
d_call: .; v_call: TRBV5-1; j_call: TRBJ1-1; clone_size: .; cdr3_aa: CASTVDTNTEAFF; cdr3_nt: TGCGCCAGCACGGTCGACACGAACACTGAAGCTTTCTTT
d_call: TRBD2; v_call: TRBV6-5; j_call: TRBJ2-7; clone_size: .; cdr3_aa: CASSYAGTTYEQYF; cdr3_nt: TGTGCCAGCAGTTACGCCGGGACTACCTACGAGCAGTACTTC